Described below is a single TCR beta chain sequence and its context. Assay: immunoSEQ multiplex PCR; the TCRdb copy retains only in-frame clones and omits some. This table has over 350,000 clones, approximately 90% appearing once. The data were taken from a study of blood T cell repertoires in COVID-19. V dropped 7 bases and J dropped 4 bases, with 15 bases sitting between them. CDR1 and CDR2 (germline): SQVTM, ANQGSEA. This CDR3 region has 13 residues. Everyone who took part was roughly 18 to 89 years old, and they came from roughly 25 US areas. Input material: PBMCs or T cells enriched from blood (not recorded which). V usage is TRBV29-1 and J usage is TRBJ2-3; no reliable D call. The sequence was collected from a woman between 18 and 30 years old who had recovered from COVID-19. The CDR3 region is CSAPREAADTQYF. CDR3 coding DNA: TGCAGCGCTCCCCGTGAAGCCGCAGATACGCAGTATTTT.